This T cell receptor beta chain originates from a study of response to subunit inactivated influenza vaccine. TCRdb itself ran the RT-PCR reads through MiXCR, one entry per CDR3 protein. The sample records a few hundred thousand distinct CDR3 sequences, 11% being singletons. V dropped 0 bases and J dropped 1 base, with 7 bases sitting between them. The germline CDR1 and CDR2 sequences are SGHTA and FQGNSA. This CDR3 region has 14 residues. This clonotype was observed at least ten times. Its antigen remains unidentified. Broader study findings: There was a suggestion from the authors that each seasonal influenza vaccination recruits few new T cells.

This chain links TRBV7-2 with TRBJ2-7; D not resolved. Sample: PBMCs from blood, taken about 6 weeks after vaccination. This clonotype was obtained from a man in his fifties or sixties who received an inactivated influenza vaccine. Here the CDR3 reads CASSLAQDSYEQYF. CDR3 in DNA: TGTGCCAGCAGCTTAGCGCAGGATTCCTACGAGCAGTACTTC.